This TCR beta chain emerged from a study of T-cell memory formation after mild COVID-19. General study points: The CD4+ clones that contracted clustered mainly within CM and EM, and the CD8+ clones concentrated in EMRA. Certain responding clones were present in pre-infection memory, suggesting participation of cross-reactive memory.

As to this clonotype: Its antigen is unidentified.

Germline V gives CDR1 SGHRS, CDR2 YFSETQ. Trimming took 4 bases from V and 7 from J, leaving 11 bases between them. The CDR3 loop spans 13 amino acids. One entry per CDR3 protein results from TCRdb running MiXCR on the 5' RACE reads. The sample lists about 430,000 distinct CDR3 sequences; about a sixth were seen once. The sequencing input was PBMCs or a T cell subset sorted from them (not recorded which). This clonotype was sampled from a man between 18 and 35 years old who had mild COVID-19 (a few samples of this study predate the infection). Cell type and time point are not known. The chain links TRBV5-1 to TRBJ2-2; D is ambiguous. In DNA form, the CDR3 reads TGCGCCAGCAGCACCGCCAGAAGCGGGGAGCTGTTTTTT. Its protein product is CASSTARSGELFF.